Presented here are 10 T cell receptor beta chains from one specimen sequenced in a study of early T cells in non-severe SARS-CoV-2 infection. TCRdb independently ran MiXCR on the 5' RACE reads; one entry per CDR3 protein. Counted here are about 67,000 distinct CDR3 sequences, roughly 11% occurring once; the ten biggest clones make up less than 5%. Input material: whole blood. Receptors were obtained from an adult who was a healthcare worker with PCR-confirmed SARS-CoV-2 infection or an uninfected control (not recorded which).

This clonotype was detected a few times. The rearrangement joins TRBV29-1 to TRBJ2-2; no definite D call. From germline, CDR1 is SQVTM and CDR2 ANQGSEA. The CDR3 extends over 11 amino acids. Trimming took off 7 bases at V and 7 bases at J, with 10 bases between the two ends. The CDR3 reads CSAFEGGELFF. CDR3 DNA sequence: TGCAGCGCCTTCGAAGGCGGGGAGCTGTTTTTT.

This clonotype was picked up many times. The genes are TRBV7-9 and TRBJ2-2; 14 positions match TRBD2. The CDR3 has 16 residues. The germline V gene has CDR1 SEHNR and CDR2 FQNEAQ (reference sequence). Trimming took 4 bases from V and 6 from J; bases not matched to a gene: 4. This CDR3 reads CASSSGTSGRAGELFF. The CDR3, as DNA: TGTGCCAGCAGCTCAGGGACTAGCGGGAGAGCCGGGGAGCTGTTTTTT.

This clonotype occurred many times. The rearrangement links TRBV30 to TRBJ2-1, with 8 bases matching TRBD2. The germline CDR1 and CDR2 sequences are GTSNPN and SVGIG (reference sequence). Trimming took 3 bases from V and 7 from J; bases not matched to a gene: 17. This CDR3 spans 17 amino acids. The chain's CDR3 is CAWRAKEERGPRNEQFF. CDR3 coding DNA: TGTGCCTGGAGAGCCAAGGAGGAGCGGGGGCCCCGGAATGAGCAGTTCTTC. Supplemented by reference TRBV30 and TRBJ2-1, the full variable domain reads SQTIHQWPATLVQPVGSPLSLECTVEGTSNPNLYWYRQAAGRGLQLLFYSVGIGQISSEVPQNLSASRPQDRQFILSSKKLLLSDSGFYLCAWRAKEERGPRNEQFFGPGTRLTVL.

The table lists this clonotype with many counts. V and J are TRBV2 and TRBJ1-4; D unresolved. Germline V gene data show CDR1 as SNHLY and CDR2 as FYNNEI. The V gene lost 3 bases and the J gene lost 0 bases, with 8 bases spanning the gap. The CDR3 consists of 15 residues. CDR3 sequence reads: CASSEQTATNEKLFF. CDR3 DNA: TGTGCCAGCAGTGAGCAGACTGCAACTAATGAAAAACTGTTTTTT.

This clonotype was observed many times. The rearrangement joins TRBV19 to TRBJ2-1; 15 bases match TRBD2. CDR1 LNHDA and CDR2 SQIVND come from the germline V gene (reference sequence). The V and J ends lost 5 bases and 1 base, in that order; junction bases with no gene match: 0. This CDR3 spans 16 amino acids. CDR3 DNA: TGTGCCAGTAGTGGGACTAGCGGGAGGTCCTACAATGAGCAGTTCTTC. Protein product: CASSGTSGRSYNEQFF.

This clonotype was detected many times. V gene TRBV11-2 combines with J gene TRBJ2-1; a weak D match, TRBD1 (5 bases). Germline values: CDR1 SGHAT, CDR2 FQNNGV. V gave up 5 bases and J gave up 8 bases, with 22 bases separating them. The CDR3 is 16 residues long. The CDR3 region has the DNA TGTGCCAGCAGCACCCAGAAGGGTTCAGGGTTCTATGAGCAGTTCTTC. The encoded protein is CASSTQKGSGFYEQFF. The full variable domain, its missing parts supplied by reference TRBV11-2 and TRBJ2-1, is EAGVAQSPRYKIIEKRQSVAFWCNPISGHATLYWYQQILGQGPKLLIQFQNNGVVDDSQLPKDRFSAERLKGVDSTLKIQPAKLEDSAVYLCASSTQKGSGFYEQFFGPGTRLTVL.

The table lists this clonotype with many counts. CDR3 in amino acids: CASLLSSYNEQFF. Written as DNA, the CDR3 is TGTGCCAGCCTACTGAGCTCCTACAATGAGCAGTTCTTC. V usage is TRBV6-6 and J usage is TRBJ2-1; D call uncertain. V shed 8 bases and J shed 0 bases, with 8 bases lying between them. CDR1 is MNHNY, CDR2 SVGAGI, per germline (reference sequence). The CDR3 length is 13 residues.

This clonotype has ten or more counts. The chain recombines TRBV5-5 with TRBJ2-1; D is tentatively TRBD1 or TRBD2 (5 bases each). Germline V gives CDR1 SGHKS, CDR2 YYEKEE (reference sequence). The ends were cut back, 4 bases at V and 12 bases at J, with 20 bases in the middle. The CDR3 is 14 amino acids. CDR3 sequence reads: CASSHGTVGFGQFF. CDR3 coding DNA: TGTGCCAGCAGCCACGGGACGGTCGGTTTCGGGCAGTTCTTC.

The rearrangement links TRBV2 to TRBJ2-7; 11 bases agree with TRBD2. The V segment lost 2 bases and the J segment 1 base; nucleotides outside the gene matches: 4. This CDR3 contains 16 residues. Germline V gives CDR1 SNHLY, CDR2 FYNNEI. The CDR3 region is CASSEYGTSGSYEQYF. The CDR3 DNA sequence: TGTGCCAGCAGTGAATACGGGACTAGCGGTTCCTACGAGCAGTACTTC.

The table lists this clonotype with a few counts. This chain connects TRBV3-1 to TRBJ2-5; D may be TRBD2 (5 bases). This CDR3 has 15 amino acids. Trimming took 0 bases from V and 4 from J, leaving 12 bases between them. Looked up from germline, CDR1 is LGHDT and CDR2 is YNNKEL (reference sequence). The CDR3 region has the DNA TGTGCCAGCAGCCAAGACCGCGAGCGGAGAGAGACCCAGTACTTC. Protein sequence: CASSQDRERRETQYF.